This T cell receptor (beta chain) appears in the sequencing data of a study of STAT5B mutations in CD4+ large granular lymphocyte leukemia. Overall study results and limits: No patients shared main leukemic clonotypes, though 25% to 30% appeared at low frequency elsewhere. TRBV06-family usage was enriched in top patient clones (8/27) versus controls (2/35).

Concerning this clone itself: Its cognate antigen is unknown.

Buffy coats from healthy blood donors served as controls. From germline, CDR1 is SGHRS and CDR2 YFSETQ. This CDR3 spans 14 amino acids. The germline V and J ends were trimmed by 5 bases and 0 bases, with 9 bases remaining between them. Original handling: Lowest detectable productive clonotype frequency was 2.59 x 10-5. Data came from immunoSEQ multiplex PCR; TCRdb stores just in-frame clones and leaves some out. The DNA was the basis for D and trimming; V, J and clone size are from that table. Among tens of thousands of clones listed, 80% to 85% were seen once. This TCR derives from a human donor in good health. This rearrangement joins TRBV5-1 to TRBJ2-1, with no clear D. Sequencing was carried out using CD4+ T cells from blood buffy coats. In DNA form, the CDR3 reads TGCGCCAGCAGTCCGGCTAACTCCTACAATGAGCAGTTCTTC. Residues: CASSPANSYNEQFF.